Below are 14 T cell receptor beta chains sequenced from a single sample in a study of blood T cell repertoires in COVID-19. Repertoires were generated with immunoSEQ multiplex PCR, while TCRdb's copy carries only in-frame clones and drops some. The sample shows 280,000 or so clones, approximately 89% of them seen only once. Specimen: peripheral blood. These receptors all come from a woman in her fifties or sixties with acute or convalescent COVID-19.

The chain couples TRBV5-8 to TRBJ1-5; no clear D gene. CDR3 length: 13 residues. Germline lookup yields CDR1 SGHTS and CDR2 YDEGEE. V lost 0 bases, J lost 5 bases, and 6 bases lay in between. This CDR3 is CASSLDRDQPQHF. In nucleotides, the CDR3 is TGTGCCAGCAGCTTGGACAGAGATCAGCCCCAGCATTTT.

The chain employs TRBV7-3 and TRBJ2-1; 8 bases fit TRBD2. V gave up 3 bases and J gave up 5 bases; unmatched junction bases: 12. Germline V lookup: CDR1 SGHTA, CDR2 FQGTGA. This CDR3 comprises 17 residues. This chain's CDR3 is CASSFLSPGLGNNEQFF. In nucleotides, the CDR3 is TGTGCCAGCAGCTTCCTCTCTCCGGGACTAGGGAACAATGAGCAGTTCTTC.

The chain couples TRBV7-6 to TRBJ2-5; no clear D. The CDR3 runs 14 residues. Trimming stripped 0 bases from V and 3 bases from J, with 8 bases between. Germline lookup yields CDR1 SGHVS and CDR2 FNYEAQ. The CDR3 DNA follows: TGTGCCAGCAGCTTAGCAGCGAGAGAAGAGACCCAGTACTTC. It specifies CASSLAAREETQYF. The full variable domain, with the rest looked up from reference TRBV7-6 and TRBJ2-5, is GAGVSQSPRYKVTKRGQDVALRCDPISGHVSLYWYRQALGQGPEFLTYFNYEAQQDKSGLPNDRFSAERPEGSISTLTIQRTEQRDSAMYRCASSLAAREETQYFGPGTRLLVL.

The chain has TRBV6-2 or TRBV6-3 and TRBJ2-3, with TRBD2 as a possible D gene (5 bases). Germline-derived CDR1 and CDR2 are MNHEY and SVGEGT. Trimming left V 7 bases short and J 2 bases short, with 13 bases between. CDR3 size: 14 residues. The CDR3 sequence: CASTYTSYTDTQYF. The CDR3 region has the DNA TGTGCCAGCACTTATACTAGTTACACAGATACGCAGTATTTT.

This sequence joins TRBV27 and TRBJ1-1; D unresolved. The CDR3 loop spans 13 amino acids. The V gene lost 5 bases and the J gene lost 7 bases, with 14 bases spanning the gap. The germline CDR1 and CDR2 sequences are MNHEY and SMNVEV (reference sequence). CDR3 protein: CASSARSGGEAFF. The CDR3 DNA is TGTGCCAGCAGTGCCAGGAGCGGAGGTGAAGCTTTCTTT.

The J gene is TRBJ2-7, the V gene TRBV21-1; the table calls TRBD1, which could not be checked here. TRBV21-1 is shown as a pseudogene. The CDR3 runs to 12 residues. The CDR3 sequence is CASKSLLAGVNF. The CDR3 DNA follows: TGTGCCAGCAAGTCCCTCCTCGCAGGGGTGAACTTC.

This rearrangement joins TRBV15 to TRBJ1-3; maybe TRBD1 (6 bases). From germline, CDR1 is LNHNV and CDR2 YYDKDF (reference sequence). This CDR3 has 16 amino acids. The ends were cut back, 2 bases at V and 1 base at J, with 12 bases in the middle. DNA for the CDR3: TGTGCCACCAGCAGACCTGAGGGGGGGTCTGGAAACACCATATATTTT. Protein: CATSRPEGGSGNTIYF.

The rearrangement uses TRBV7-2 and TRBJ1-2, with D maybe TRBD1 (6 bases). The V end was cut by 5 bases, the J end by 3 bases, with 13 bases between. Germline-derived CDR1 and CDR2 are SGHTA and FQGNSA. The CDR3 is made up of 14 amino acids. The CDR3 DNA is TGTGCCAGCAGCCCTATGTCAGGGGACTATGGCTACACCTTC. Protein: CASSPMSGDYGYTF. Combining the CDR3 with reference TRBV7-2 and TRBJ1-2 gives the whole variable domain GAGVSQSPSNKVTEKGKDVELRCDPISGHTALYWYRQSLGQGLEFLIYFQGNSAPDKSGLPSDRFSAERTGGSVSTLTIQRTQQEDSAVYLCASSPMSGDYGYTFGSGTRLTVV.

V and J are TRBV7-9 and TRBJ1-5; TRBD1 is a possible D gene (6 bases). The CDR3 sequence is 16 residues long. The V gene lost 4 bases and the J gene lost 0 bases, with 13 bases spanning the gap. The germline CDR1 and CDR2 sequences are SEHNR and FQNEAQ (reference sequence). The CDR3 protein is CASSSGTYNSNQPQHF. CDR3 DNA: TGTGCCAGCAGCTCCGGGACATACAATAGCAATCAGCCCCAGCATTTT.

The chain couples TRBV3-1 (or the pseudogene TRBV3-2) to TRBJ1-4; the D is unclear. Germline V gene sequence: CDR1 LGHDT, CDR2 YNNKEL (reference sequence). There are 14 residues in the CDR3. V was trimmed by 4 bases and J by 8 bases, leaving 14 bases between them. CDR3 in amino acids: CASSPPLRREKLFF. CDR3 DNA: TGTGCCAGCAGCCCTCCACTACGTCGAGAAAAACTGTTTTTT.

CDR3 protein: CASSPAGTSRYNEQFF. The CDR3 bases are TGTGCCAGCAGCCCGGCCGGGACTAGCCGCTACAATGAGCAGTTCTTC. The chain couples TRBV7-8 to TRBJ2-1; TRBD2 agrees at 9 bases. J was trimmed by 3 bases and V by 5 bases; bases with no gene match: 8. CDR1 is SGHVS and CDR2 is FQNEAQ in the germline V gene. CDR3 length: 16 amino acids.

The chain combines TRBV18 with TRBJ2-2, with TRBD2 matching 11 bases. With V trimmed by 6 bases and J by 1 base, 7 bases remained unmatched. This CDR3 is 17 amino acids long. From germline, CDR1 is KGHSH and CDR2 LQKENI. The CDR3 nucleotides are TGTGCCAGCTCCCACCGACTAGCGGGGCGGAACACCGGGGAGCTGTTTTTT. Translated: CASSHRLAGRNTGELFF.

The CDR3: CASSAGGQGFYGYTF. Here the CDR3 DNA reads TGTGCCAGCAGCGCGGGGGGACAGGGCTTCTATGGCTACACCTTC. The chain carries TRBV9 and TRBJ1-2; 9 bases match TRBD1. The CDR3 runs 15 residues. Per germline, CDR1 SGDLS and CDR2 YYNGEE. Trimming at V came to 3 bases and at J to 4 bases, leaving 7 bases not matched to a gene.

This rearrangement joins TRBV11-3 to TRBJ2-1; perhaps TRBD1 as D (5 bases). Between the trimmed V and J ends, which lost 5 bases and 5 bases, there was a span of 10 bases. Germline loops: CDR1 SGHNT, CDR2 YENEEA. This CDR3 is built from 13 residues. CDR3 sequence reads: CASSPQGNNEQFF. CDR3 DNA: TGTGCCAGCAGCCCCCAGGGAAACAATGAGCAGTTCTTC.